The T cell receptor beta chain under discussion was sequenced for a study of shared clonotypes between healthy human individuals (TCRdb year 2020). With respect to the entire study: A few men and two women, aged 18 to 49 years, made up the cohort. To estimate repertoire size and how much clonotypes are shared between individuals, the study performed deep sequencing of blood TCR repertoires from five healthy adults. Each donor's leukapheresis produced roughly between roughly 0.85 and 9 billion PBMCs. For each donor, CD4 naive and CD4 memory were each given three plates, CD8 naive was given two plates, and CD8 memory was given one plate. Different laboratories and diverse techniques were used to prepare libraries and sequence TCR repertoires, to increase sequencing depth and limit assay-specific biases. The investigation overall reported the following: Compared with non-shared clonotypes, the clonotypes found in all four sorted-subset donors had higher generation probabilities. The small number of donors limited the genetic and exposure-history diversity represented. Pairwise subsampling indicated that sequencing depth was expected to affect the degree of clonotype sharing among donors. Even with the large sequencing depth, rarefaction of the sorted-subset datasets indicated that sequencing was incomplete. Sharing across a handful of donors was observed for about 5% of naive CD4, 3% to 3.5% of naive CD8, roughly 2.4% of memory CD4, and roughly 0.43% of memory CD8 clonotypes. Sampling was restricted to blood, and TCR repertoires in tissue are likely to differ from TCR repertoires in blood. Naive subsets generally had larger estimated clonotype richness than memory subsets.

The CDR3 runs 17 residues from the cysteine to the phenylalanine. CDR3 DNA is the only sequence kept; it has 51 bases, read in frame from the first base. The germline V gene supplies CDR1 SGDLS and CDR2 YYNGEE. Trimming accounts for 2 bases at V and 2 bases at J, while the number of junction bases matched to no gene is 9. The donors were healthy, HIV-negative adults who had no recently reported acute infections or vaccinations. Only Caucasian adults living in Nashville, Tennessee, USA were represented among the donors. CD4+ T cells were enriched by magnetic negative selection, after which naive cells were positively selected on CD45RA and the negative fraction was taken as the memory subset. Blood was obtained by leukapheresis, after which PBMCs were separated by Ficoll-Histopaque density gradient centrifugation and cryopreserved in liquid nitrogen vapor phase. Purity and quantity of every magnetically sorted T cell population were checked by analytical flow cytometry. Genomic DNA was isolated from each sorted fraction and quantified by UV absorbance on a Nanodrop 2000c.

As to this clone: Which antigen it targets is not known. It has no much larger one-base neighbor in the sample; base qualities were not kept.

Using the deep immunoSEQ assay, multiplex PCR amplified TCR CDR3 regions from genomic DNA. Extracted genomic DNA from each cell subset was spread evenly across all wells of several immunoSEQ 96-well plates, with each plate serving as a replicate. For sorted subsets, about 220 ng of genomic DNA, equivalent to 25,000 to 35,000 T cell genomes, went into each replicate PCR. Purified libraries were measured with a Qubit 3.0 fluorometer, size-checked on a Bioanalyzer 2100, and measured again with the KAPA Library Quantification kit. Each immunoSEQ 96-well plate was sequenced on its own single-read 150-cycle Illumina NextSeq 550 flow cell. The study's processing was this. Because only junctional sequences without quality scores were contained in the immunoSEQ output, filtering matching that applied to full-length reads could not be performed. Sequences were annotated with PyIR, a Python wrapper for IgBLAST v1.9, and V/J genes and CDR3 were assigned using IMGT germline references. Any read was removed if the V/J assignment was weak (E-value above 1e-6), the CDR3 was missing, or the read contained stop codons, out-of-frame junctions, or ambiguous translated residues. V3J clonotypes were defined as sequences sharing the same inferred V gene, J gene, and CDR3 amino acid sequence. The percentage overlap between two repertoires was calculated by dividing the number of shared unique clonotypes by the size of the smaller repertoire. RTK rarefaction, the Chao1 estimator, and Recon v2.1 estimates of unobserved clonotypes were used to assess repertoire richness. Generation probabilities were computed with OLGA for all TCRbeta clonotypes obtained by the gDNA method from a handful of donors. The source is immuneACCESS, and TCRdb retained only in-frame sequences with V and J called. Part of the clones is not carried over; for the studies checked, unresolved V genes explain less than half of this, and the remainder is unexplained. V, J and clone size reflect that table, while D and trimming were determined from the DNA. This sample holds millions of clones; 85% to 95% were observed only once. The top ten clonotypes cover roughly 0.13% of the sample.

The rearrangement joined TRBV9 to TRBJ2-2; 7 of the junction bases match TRBD1. Sequencing was performed on naive CD4+ T cells sorted from blood. The cell subset or site label here, explained by the study, means: CD45RA+ positively selected. The TCR sequence derives from a man aged 18 to 29 in good health. DNA sequence: TGTGCCAGCAGCGTCCTACCGACAGGGACAAACACCGGGGAGCTGTTTTTT. This sequence encodes CASSVLPTGTNTGELFF.